The source of this TCR beta chain is a study of breast tumors, draining lymph nodes, adjacent tissues. This clonotype turned up a few times. TCRdb processed the multiplex PCR reads anew with MiXCR; each CDR3 protein has one entry. The data contain about 180,000 distinct CDR3 sequences, roughly 30% of them singletons. Between the trimmed V and J ends, which lost 4 bases and 5 bases, there was a span of 9 bases. The CDR3 totals 13 residues. Germline CDR1 and CDR2: MDHEN and SYDVKM. Samples came from axillary lymph nodes draining the breast cancer. The clonotype comes from a female donor with breast cancer. Some clones in this sample may be carry-over from other donors' samples. This chain joins TRBV28 and TRBJ1-5; unclear D gene. Input material: axillary lymph node tissue. The CDR3 DNA sequence: TGTGCCAGCAGTTGGGTTGTCGATCAGCCCCAGCATTTT. Its translation: CASSWVVDQPQHF.